This entry concerns a single T cell receptor beta chain. Its antigen remains unidentified. This entry is derived from a study of PD-1 blockade in classical Hodgkin lymphoma. Profiled with immunoSEQ multiplex PCR; TCRdb holds only in-frame clones, not every one. This sample has some 6,800 clones, with 86% found just once. Relapses following autologous stem cell transplantation were seen in all patients, with brentuximab vedotin exposure varying. Overall study findings and caveats: Reports indicated that newly diagnosed patients had lower baseline TCR diversity than healthy donors did. The repertoire differences lack a defined cause, possibly disease activity or prior therapy.

V dropped 4 bases and J dropped 5 bases, with 18 bases sitting between them. This CDR3 has 15 residues. Germline CDR1 and CDR2: SGHDT and YYEEEE. This receptor was obtained from a human donor with classical Hodgkin lymphoma. The sample here was peripheral blood mononuclear cells (PBMCs), taken before the second cycle of nivolumab. This sequence joins TRBV5-6 and TRBJ2-5, with D perhaps matching TRBD1 or TRBD2 (5 bases each). The CDR3 bases are TGTGCCAGCAGCAGGGGACCGGGACGTTGGGAGACCCAGTACTTC. Encoded protein: CASSRGPGRWETQYF.